This TCR beta chain was sequenced during a study of T cells after yellow fever vaccination. Study-wide findings and caveats: Once the booster was given, most primary-vaccination clones reappeared, at about 95% for CD4 and roughly 91% for CD8.

The CDR3 totals 14 residues. Trimming stripped 0 bases from V and 6 bases from J, with 12 bases between. From germline, CDR1 is DFQATT and CDR2 SNEGSKA (reference sequence). This clonotype was detected only a few times. Its specificity is unknown. TCRdb ran MiXCR on the 5' RACE reads and lists one entry per CDR3 protein. The profile shows 340,000 or so distinct CDR3 sequences, around 12% of them singletons. The gene calls are TRBV20-1 and TRBJ1-3; a possible D gene is TRBD1 (5 bases). This receptor was obtained from a man aged 18 to 29 who received the YFV17D yellow fever vaccine. Sample: CD4+ T cells sorted from PBMCs, taken 15 days after the yellow fever booster vaccination. CDR3 loop: CSARDQRGVNTIYF. In DNA, the CDR3 is TGCAGTGCTAGAGATCAGAGAGGGGTAAACACCATATATTTT.